These T cell receptor beta chains were read from a single sample in a study of vaccination and CD4 T cells after COVID-19. TCRdb re-derived calls from the PCR reads in MiXCR, one entry per CDR3 protein. In the table there are about 23,000 distinct CDR3 sequences, roughly 68% of which are singletons. No cognate antigen is known for these TCRs. The specimen was CD4+ T cells from blood, cultured in vitro, collected after SARS-CoV-2 vaccination. These receptors all stem from a human donor who received a COVID-19 vaccine. Both conserved end residues are part of each CDR3. The order of the fields is clone size, V gene, D gene, J gene, CDR3 protein, CDR3 DNA. A D gene is named only where the DNA matches it firmly. The size of a clone is reported for some rows only, either as once, few or many, or as a class for expanded clones.

abundance: -; v_gene: TRBV7-8; d_gene: TRBD1; j_gene: TRBJ1-3; CDR3aa: CASSRIISHIGTDGNTIYF; CDR3nt: TGTGCCAGCAGCCGTATAATCTCCCACATTGGGACAGATGGAAACACCATATATTTT
abundance: -; v_gene: TRBV4-1; d_gene: -; j_gene: TRBJ1-5; CDR3aa: CASSQDEAGARGQPQHF; CDR3nt: TGCGCCAGCAGCCAAGATGAGGCGGGGGCTAGGGGTCAGCCCCAGCATTTT
abundance: once; v_gene: TRBV6-5; d_gene: TRBD1; j_gene: TRBJ1-5; CDR3aa: CASSSGQAYQPQHF; CDR3nt: TGTGCCAGCAGTTCAGGACAGGCCTATCAGCCCCAGCATTTT
abundance: -; v_gene: TRBV6-5; d_gene: TRBD1; j_gene: TRBJ2-7; CDR3aa: CASSYSRGLHEQYF; CDR3nt: TGTGCCAGCAGTTACTCGAGGGGGCTCCACGAGCAGTACTTC
abundance: -; v_gene: TRBV11-3; d_gene: TRBD1; j_gene: TRBJ1-2; CDR3aa: CASSSSKWGQNLENYGYTF; CDR3nt: TGTGCCAGCAGCTCGTCGAAATGGGGACAGAATTTGGAAAACTATGGCTACACCTTC
abundance: -; v_gene: TRBV10-2; d_gene: TRBD2; j_gene: TRBJ2-7; CDR3aa: CASSDPGTSLYEQYF; CDR3nt: TGCGCCAGCAGTGATCCCGGGACTAGTCTCTACGAGCAGTACTTC
abundance: few; v_gene: TRBV7-9; d_gene: TRBD1; j_gene: TRBJ1-5; CDR3aa: CASSLGTGVYQPQHF; CDR3nt: TGTGCCAGCAGCTTGGGGACAGGGGTGTATCAGCCCCAGCATTTT
abundance: -; v_gene: TRBV27; d_gene: TRBD1; j_gene: TRBJ1-6; CDR3aa: CARRDRPYNSPLHF; CDR3nt: TGTGCCAGGAGGGACAGACCTTATAATTCACCCCTCCACTTT
abundance: few; v_gene: TRBV24-1; d_gene: -; j_gene: TRBJ2-5; CDR3aa: CATSDLRGVQETQYF; CDR3nt: TGTGCCACCAGTGATTTGAGGGGGGTCCAAGAGACCCAGTACTTC
abundance: -; v_gene: TRBV18; d_gene: -; j_gene: TRBJ1-5; CDR3aa: CASSPGEDQPQHF; CDR3nt: TGTGCCAGCTCACCAGGGGAGGATCAGCCCCAGCATTTT
abundance: -; v_gene: TRBV20-1; d_gene: -; j_gene: TRBJ1-1; CDR3aa: CSASAGLGTEAFF; CDR3nt: TGCAGTGCAAGCGCCGGGCTCGGGACTGAAGCTTTCTTT
abundance: few; v_gene: TRBV19; d_gene: -; j_gene: TRBJ1-2; CDR3aa: CASRRGSYTF; CDR3nt: TGTGCCAGTAGGAGGGGAAGCTACACCTTC
abundance: few; v_gene: TRBV12-3/TRBV12-4; d_gene: TRBD2; j_gene: TRBJ2-3; CDR3aa: CASRPGTSGGRDTDTQYF; CDR3nt: TGTGCCAGCAGACCCGGGACTAGCGGGGGGAGGGACACAGATACGCAGTATTTT
abundance: few; v_gene: TRBV14; d_gene: -; j_gene: TRBJ2-5; CDR3aa: CASSRRLVPETQYF; CDR3nt: TGTGCCAGCAGCCGCAGACTAGTTCCAGAGACCCAGTACTTC
abundance: -; v_gene: TRBV30; d_gene: -; j_gene: TRBJ1-5; CDR3aa: CAWSRDSNQPQHF; CDR3nt: TGTGCCTGGAGTCGGGATAGCAATCAGCCCCAGCATTTT
abundance: -; v_gene: TRBV6-1; d_gene: -; j_gene: TRBJ1-2; CDR3aa: CASSARQDYGYTF; CDR3nt: TGTGCCAGCAGTGCCAGACAGGACTATGGCTACACCTTC
abundance: -; v_gene: TRBV7-2; d_gene: -; j_gene: TRBJ2-7; CDR3aa: CASRQTGYEQYF; CDR3nt: TGTGCCAGCAGACAGACAGGCTACGAGCAGTACTTC
abundance: -; v_gene: TRBV19; d_gene: TRBD2; j_gene: TRBJ2-5; CDR3aa: CASSITGGLETQYF; CDR3nt: TGTGCCAGTAGTATTACGGGAGGGTTGGAGACCCAGTACTTC
abundance: -; v_gene: TRBV7-9; d_gene: -; j_gene: TRBJ1-3; CDR3aa: CASSLTGAFTGNTIYF; CDR3nt: TGTGCCAGCAGCTTAACTGGGGCTTTCACGGGAAACACCATATATTTT
abundance: -; v_gene: TRBV15; d_gene: -; j_gene: TRBJ2-7; CDR3aa: CATSRPGTISYEQYF; CDR3nt: TGTGCCACCAGCAGGCCCGGGACAATCTCCTACGAGCAGTACTTC
abundance: -; v_gene: TRBV21-1; d_gene: -; j_gene: TRBJ1-2; CDR3aa: CASSKRGQGWYYGYTF; CDR3nt: TGTGCCAGCAGCAAACGTGGACAGGGATGGTACTATGGCTACACCTTC
abundance: -; v_gene: TRBV20-1; d_gene: -; j_gene: TRBJ2-7; CDR3aa: CSATDSPSYEQYF; CDR3nt: TGCAGTGCTACCGACAGTCCATCCTACGAGCAGTACTTC
abundance: few; v_gene: TRBV6-4; d_gene: -; j_gene: TRBJ2-3; CDR3aa: CASSPRQEGRSPQYF; CDR3nt: TGTGCCAGCAGTCCTCGGCAGGAAGGAAGGTCTCCGCAGTATTTT
abundance: -; v_gene: TRBV7-2; d_gene: TRBD1; j_gene: TRBJ1-2; CDR3aa: CASSSDRGLRGYTF; CDR3nt: TGTGCCAGCAGTTCCGACAGGGGGCTTAGGGGGTACACCTTC
abundance: -; v_gene: TRBV21-1; d_gene: -; j_gene: TRBJ2-7; CDR3aa: CASSKETGGEFGSEQYF; CDR3nt: TGTGCCAGCAGCAAAGAGACAGGGGGCGAATTTGGGTCCGAGCAGTACTTC
abundance: -; v_gene: TRBV20-1; d_gene: TRBD1; j_gene: TRBJ1-2; CDR3aa: CSARGQGRGIYGYTF; CDR3nt: TGCAGTGCCAGGGGACAGGGTCGGGGGATCTATGGCTACACCTTC
abundance: -; v_gene: TRBV20-1; d_gene: -; j_gene: TRBJ2-2; CDR3aa: CSARDSRLAAGELFF; CDR3nt: TGCAGTGCTAGAGACTCACGATTAGCAGCCGGGGAGCTGTTTTTT
abundance: -; v_gene: TRBV5-6; d_gene: -; j_gene: TRBJ1-2; CDR3aa: CASSLVGAEVGYGYTF; CDR3nt: TGTGCCAGCAGCTTGGTGGGGGCCGAGGTTGGCTATGGCTACACCTTC
abundance: -; v_gene: TRBV6-5; d_gene: -; j_gene: TRBJ1-2; CDR3aa: CASSYIGGHLNYGYTF; CDR3nt: TGTGCCAGCAGTTACATTGGGGGGCATCTTAACTATGGCTACACCTTC
abundance: -; v_gene: TRBV6-1; d_gene: -; j_gene: TRBJ2-7; CDR3aa: CASSVGRGYEQYF; CDR3nt: TGTGCCAGCAGTGTAGGCAGGGGCTACGAGCAGTACTTC
abundance: -; v_gene: TRBV20-1; d_gene: -; j_gene: TRBJ1-1; CDR3aa: CSALGGGKWSTEAFF; CDR3nt: TGCAGTGCTCTCGGAGGGGGGAAATGGAGCACTGAAGCTTTCTTT
abundance: -; v_gene: TRBV20-1; d_gene: TRBD2; j_gene: TRBJ2-3; CDR3aa: CGAPLAGGPHTQYF; CDR3nt: TGCGGTGCGCCACTAGCGGGGGGGCCTCATACGCAGTATTTT
abundance: -; v_gene: TRBV2; d_gene: -; j_gene: TRBJ1-1; CDR3aa: CASSELRGTTEAFF; CDR3nt: TGTGCCAGCAGTGAATTGAGGGGGACCACTGAAGCTTTCTTT
abundance: -; v_gene: TRBV6-1; d_gene: -; j_gene: TRBJ2-5; CDR3aa: CASRRDTTYQETQYF; CDR3nt: TGTGCCAGCAGGCGGGACACCACTTACCAAGAGACCCAGTACTTC
abundance: -; v_gene: TRBV24-1; d_gene: TRBD1; j_gene: TRBJ2-7; CDR3aa: CATSDPRTGSNEQYF; CDR3nt: TGTGCCACCAGTGATCCCCGGACAGGGAGCAACGAGCAGTACTTC
abundance: few; v_gene: TRBV20-1; d_gene: TRBD2; j_gene: TRBJ2-7; CDR3aa: CSARGLAGGLDEQYF; CDR3nt: TGCAGTGCTAGAGGCCTAGCGGGGGGGCTAGACGAGCAGTACTTC
abundance: -; v_gene: TRBV2; d_gene: TRBD2; j_gene: TRBJ2-3; CDR3aa: CASGSGTSSTDTQYF; CDR3nt: TGTGCCAGCGGCTCCGGGACTAGCAGCACAGATACGCAGTATTTT
abundance: -; v_gene: TRBV6-1; d_gene: -; j_gene: TRBJ1-1; CDR3aa: CASSNEQGGWTEAFF; CDR3nt: TGTGCCAGCAGTAACGAACAGGGTGGGTGGACTGAAGCTTTCTTT
abundance: once; v_gene: TRBV2; d_gene: -; j_gene: TRBJ1-1; CDR3aa: CASSESIAGSNTEAFF; CDR3nt: TGTGCCAGCAGTGAAAGTATCGCGGGATCGAACACTGAAGCTTTCTTT
abundance: -; v_gene: TRBV11-3; d_gene: TRBD1; j_gene: TRBJ1-2; CDR3aa: CASSLTGGYYGYTF; CDR3nt: TGTGCCAGCAGTCTTACAGGGGGCTACTATGGCTACACCTTC
abundance: -; v_gene: TRBV7-9; d_gene: -; j_gene: TRBJ1-1; CDR3aa: CASSPRRVGPMNTEAFF; CDR3nt: TGTGCCAGCAGCCCACGTCGTGTCGGACCGATGAACACTGAAGCTTTCTTT
abundance: -; v_gene: TRBV2; d_gene: -; j_gene: TRBJ2-7; CDR3aa: CASRWRFGSYEQYF; CDR3nt: TGTGCCAGCAGATGGCGTTTCGGATCGTACGAGCAGTACTTC
abundance: -; v_gene: TRBV12-3/TRBV12-4; d_gene: -; j_gene: TRBJ2-7; CDR3aa: CASSRDSRSYEQYF; CDR3nt: TGTGCCAGCAGTCGGGACTCCCGCTCCTACGAGCAGTACTTC
abundance: -; v_gene: TRBV12-3/TRBV12-4; d_gene: TRBD2; j_gene: TRBJ2-2; CDR3aa: CASSLGRVQGITGELFF; CDR3nt: TGTGCCAGCAGTTTGGGGAGGGTTCAGGGCATCACCGGGGAGCTGTTTTTT
abundance: -; v_gene: TRBV20-1; d_gene: -; j_gene: TRBJ2-7; CDR3aa: CSAASSRSSSYEQYF; CDR3nt: TGCAGTGCTGCTTCTAGCCGATCAAGCTCCTACGAGCAGTACTTC
abundance: -; v_gene: TRBV25-1; d_gene: TRBD2; j_gene: TRBJ2-5; CDR3aa: CASSSSGGAETQYF; CDR3nt: TGTGCCAGCAGTTCTAGCGGGGGGGCAGAGACCCAGTACTTC
abundance: -; v_gene: TRBV6-2/TRBV6-3; d_gene: TRBD2; j_gene: TRBJ2-2; CDR3aa: CASSYRLAGGQSDTGELFF; CDR3nt: TGTGCCAGCAGTTATCGGCTAGCGGGGGGGCAGTCCGACACCGGGGAGCTGTTTTTT
abundance: -; v_gene: TRBV30; d_gene: TRBD1; j_gene: TRBJ2-1; CDR3aa: CAATGPGNEQFF; CDR3nt: TGTGCGGCGACAGGGCCCGGCAATGAGCAGTTCTTC
abundance: -; v_gene: TRBV20-1; d_gene: -; j_gene: TRBJ2-2; CDR3aa: CSARDGPNPGTGELFF; CDR3nt: TGCAGTGCTAGAGACGGCCCAAATCCGGGCACCGGGGAGCTGTTTTTT
abundance: -; v_gene: TRBV29-1; d_gene: TRBD1; j_gene: TRBJ1-3; CDR3aa: CSAAGQGSSGNTIYF; CDR3nt: TGCAGCGCGGCAGGACAGGGCTCCTCTGGAAACACCATATATTTT
abundance: -; v_gene: TRBV2; d_gene: TRBD1; j_gene: TRBJ2-7; CDR3aa: CASMLTGGYDYEQYF; CDR3nt: TGTGCCAGCATGTTGACAGGGGGTTATGACTACGAGCAGTACTTC
abundance: -; v_gene: TRBV29-1; d_gene: -; j_gene: TRBJ2-7; CDR3aa: CSVTTDSYEQYF; CDR3nt: TGCAGCGTTACGACAGACTCCTACGAGCAGTACTTC
abundance: -; v_gene: TRBV5-4; d_gene: -; j_gene: TRBJ2-2; CDR3aa: CASSLLGAMNTGELFF; CDR3nt: TGTGCCAGCAGCTTGCTAGGGGCGATGAACACCGGGGAGCTGTTTTTT
abundance: -; v_gene: TRBV24-1; d_gene: -; j_gene: TRBJ1-1; CDR3aa: CATSDHGVTTEAFF; CDR3nt: TGTGCCACCAGTGACCATGGGGTGACCACTGAAGCTTTCTTT
abundance: -; v_gene: TRBV7-2; d_gene: -; j_gene: TRBJ1-2; CDR3aa: CASSSYTAGYTF; CDR3nt: TGTGCCAGCAGCTCGTACACGGCTGGCTACACCTTC